One and the same sample provided the 28 T cell receptor beta chains below, sequenced in a study of technical replicates of blood from a handful of donors. The repertoire was sequenced with immunoSEQ multiplex PCR; TCRdb's copy has only in-frame clones and lacks some. The table has roughly 79,000 clones, about 81% seen once. Sequencing was done on a sample of PBMCs. The receptors derive from a human donor in good health. Some clones in this sample may be carry-over from other donors' samples.

The chain employs TRBV7-9 and TRBJ1-2; 9 bases align to TRBD1. The CDR3 covers 14 residues. The J segment lost 6 bases and the V segment lost 5 bases, leaving 7 bases of the junction unmatched. Germline CDR1 reads SEHNR; CDR2 reads FQNEAQ (reference sequence). The CDR3 sequence: CASSLTWDRDGYTF. CDR3 DNA: TGTGCCAGCAGCCTAACCTGGGACAGGGATGGCTACACCTTC.

The rearrangement uses TRBV5-1 and TRBJ1-2; TRBD1 might be the D (5 bases). CDR3 length: 13 amino acids. Deletions cut 4 bases from V and 6 bases from J, with 13 bases between. The germline gives CDR1 SGHRS, CDR2 YFSETQ. CDR3 sequence reads: CASSPGQSDGYTF. The CDR3 DNA follows: TGCGCCAGCAGCCCAGGACAATCGGATGGCTACACCTTC. Full variable domain (rest looked up from reference TRBV5-1 and TRBJ1-2): KAGVTQTPRYLIKTRGQQVTLSCSPISGHRSVSWYQQTPGQGLQFLFEYFSETQRNKGNFPGRFSGRQFSNSRSEMNVSTLELGDSALYLCASSPGQSDGYTFGSGTRLTVV.

The chain carries TRBV5-1 and TRBJ2-2, with 11 bases aligning to TRBD1. From germline, CDR1 is SGHRS and CDR2 YFSETQ. The CDR3 contains 17 residues. Unmatched junction bases numbered 6, after V lost 3 bases and J lost 2 bases. CDR3 loop: CASSSVRTGGNTGELFF. DNA of the CDR3: TGCGCCAGCAGCTCCGTACGGACAGGGGGCAACACCGGGGAGCTGTTTTTT.

The chain is built from TRBV19 and TRBJ1-6, with 10 bases fitting TRBD1. Trimming removed 5 bases from V and 5 bases from J; junction bases left unmatched: 12. CDR3 length equals 18 residues. CDR1 LNHDA and CDR2 SQIVND come from the germline V gene (reference sequence). The DNA of the CDR3 is TGTGCCAGTAGTGTCTCCGGGACAGGGGTTACCGATAATTCACCCCTCCACTTT. Translated, it gives CASSVSGTGVTDNSPLHF.

The V and J genes are TRBV7-3 and TRBJ2-7; the D gene is possibly TRBD2 (6 bases). Germline loops: CDR1 SGHTA, CDR2 FQGTGA. The CDR3 length is 15 residues. Trimming removed 4 bases from V and 3 bases from J, with 16 bases in between. The CDR3 DNA is TGTGCCAGCAGCTCCGGGGCAGGACTAATCTACGAGCAGTACTTC. Encoded protein: CASSSGAGLIYEQYF.

For the CDR3, the DNA is TGCGCCAGCAGCCAAGATTTCGGGAGCTCCTACGAGCAGTACTTC. It translates to CASSQDFGSSYEQYF. V gene TRBV4-3 combines with J gene TRBJ2-7, with D possibly matching TRBD2 (6 bases). With 0 bases removed from V and 0 bases from J, the gap between germline ends came to 9 bases. Per germline, CDR1 LGHNA and CDR2 YSLEER. CDR3 size: 15 residues.

The genes are TRBV4-1 and TRBJ1-1; D is unresolved. Trimming took off 0 bases at V and 10 bases at J, with 18 bases between the two ends. Germline assignment: CDR1 MGHRA and CDR2 YSYEKL. The CDR3 runs 15 residues. CDR3 loop: CASSQDNSPVFGAFF. For the CDR3, the DNA is TGCGCCAGCAGCCAAGATAATAGTCCCGTCTTTGGAGCTTTCTTT.

The chain uses TRBV29-1 and TRBJ1-6; D perhaps matches TRBD1 (5 bases). Trimming removed 4 bases at V and 2 bases at J, with 9 bases between. This CDR3 is built from 14 residues. Germline V gene data show CDR1 as SQVTM and CDR2 as ANQGSEA. The CDR3 nucleotides are TGCAGCGTTGCTACAGGCACCTATAATTCACCCCTCCACTTT. Translating it yields CSVATGTYNSPLHF.

DNA for the CDR3: TGTGCCAGCAGCGCGGGACAGGGGAACCGGAATTCACCCCTCCACTTT. Its translation: CASSAGQGNRNSPLHF. This chain links TRBV5-8 with TRBJ1-6, with 10 bases aligning to TRBD1. The germline CDR1 and CDR2 sequences are SGHTS and YDEGEE. Losses at the gene ends were 4 bases for V and 7 bases for J; bases not matched to a gene: 8. The CDR3 covers 16 residues.

This chain connects TRBV30 to TRBJ1-1; D is ambiguous. V dropped 4 bases and J dropped 5 bases, with 11 bases sitting between them. This CDR3 has 12 amino acids. Germline CDR1 and CDR2: GTSNPN and SVGIG (reference sequence). The CDR3, as DNA: TGTGCCTGGACTGGGGAGTGGACTGAAGCTTTCTTT. As protein: CAWTGEWTEAFF.

V gene TRBV4-3 combines with J gene TRBJ1-3; 7 bases agree with TRBD1. V lost 3 bases and J lost 1; bases outside the gene matches: 3. This CDR3 contains 15 residues. Germline V gene sequence: CDR1 LGHNA, CDR2 YSLEER. CDR3 in amino acids: CASSHQTGSGNTIYF. The DNA for the CDR3 is TGCGCCAGCAGCCACCAGACAGGGTCTGGAAACACCATATATTTT.

The rearrangement links TRBV30 to TRBJ2-7, with 10 bases identical to TRBD2. The V segment lost 1 base and the J segment 5 bases; nucleotides outside the gene matches: 2. The V gene's germline CDR1 is GTSNPN and CDR2 SVGIG (reference sequence). The CDR3 is 13 amino acids. The CDR3 DNA sequence: TGTGCCTGGAGTGGACTAGCGGGTAACGAGCAGTACTTC. Translation gives CAWSGLAGNEQYF.

This clone was seen only a few times. This rearrangement joins TRBV7-9 to TRBJ2-7; weak D call: TRBD2 (6 bases). This CDR3 has 15 residues. The V and J ends lost 5 bases and 6 bases respectively, with 20 bases between them. The germline V gene has CDR1 SEHNR and CDR2 FQNEAQ (reference sequence). The CDR3 DNA follows: TGTGCCAGCAGCCATAGAGAATTAGCGGAGATCGAGCAGTACTTC. Amino acid sequence: CASSHRELAEIEQYF.

The chain recombines TRBV7-2 with TRBJ2-3; 10 bases map to TRBD2. V dropped 0 bases and J dropped 4; count of bases not matched to a gene: 13. Germline V gene lookup returns CDR1 SGHTA and CDR2 FQGNSA. The CDR3 is 19 residues long. Here the CDR3 reads CASSLASVSGRASADTQYF. CDR3 bases: TGTGCCAGCAGCTTAGCGTCGGTGAGCGGGAGGGCCTCGGCAGATACGCAGTATTTT.

The chain uses TRBV6-1 and TRBJ1-1; D is uncertain. Trimming removed 10 bases at V and 7 bases at J, with 10 bases between. This CDR3 has 10 residues. Germline CDR1 reads MNHNS; CDR2 reads SASEGT. In DNA form, the CDR3 reads TGTGCCATAGCAAGTTATGAAGCTTTCTTT. Its protein product is CAIASYEAFF.

This clone was observed a few times. V usage is TRBV11-1 and J usage is TRBJ1-6; D is possibly TRBD1 (5 bases). The CDR3 is 15 residues long. V was cut by 10 bases and J by 6 bases, with 19 bases left in between. The germline V gene has CDR1 SGHAT and CDR2 FQDESV (reference sequence). As DNA, the CDR3 is TGTGCCACCCACGGTCCGACAGCCATTAATTCACCCCTCCACTTT. It codes for CATHGPTAINSPLHF.

V gene TRBV15 combines with J gene TRBJ1-1; TRBD1 agrees at 8 bases. Per germline, CDR1 LNHNV and CDR2 YYDKDF (reference sequence). The CDR3 runs to 16 residues. With 1 base clipped from V and 0 bases from J, the junction kept 4 bases outside the gene matches. CDR3 protein: CATSRAGTGMNTEAFF. The CDR3 DNA reads as TGTGCCACCAGCAGAGCCGGGACAGGCATGAACACTGAAGCTTTCTTT.

This chain links TRBV19 with TRBJ2-7, with D perhaps TRBD2 (6 bases). Trimming stripped 6 bases from V and 0 bases from J, with 18 bases between. CDR1 LNHDA and CDR2 SQIVND come from the germline V gene (reference sequence). This CDR3 spans 16 amino acids. The CDR3 spells CASRPGFGGSSYEQYF. The CDR3, as DNA: TGTGCCAGTAGGCCGGGTTTCGGAGGGAGCTCCTACGAGCAGTACTTC.

Only one count was recorded for this clone. V gene TRBV7-2 combines with J gene TRBJ2-1; unclear D gene. This CDR3 is built from 12 residues. The germline V gene has CDR1 SGHTA and CDR2 FQGNSA. V dropped 3 bases and J dropped 10 bases, with 10 bases sitting between them. The CDR3 spells CASSFSRREQFF. DNA for the CDR3: TGTGCCAGCAGCTTCTCCCGGCGGGAGCAGTTCTTC. The whole variable domain, remainder taken from reference TRBV7-2 and TRBJ2-1, is GAGVSQSPSNKVTEKGKDVELRCDPISGHTALYWYRQSLGQGLEFLIYFQGNSAPDKSGLPSDRFSAERTGGSVSTLTIQRTQQEDSAVYLCASSFSRREQFFGPGTRLTVL.

V usage is TRBV27 and J usage is TRBJ2-1; D may be TRBD1 (5 bases). Germline V CDR1 and CDR2: MNHEY, SMNVEV (reference sequence). V was clipped by 8 bases and J by 4 bases, with 18 bases between them. The CDR3 covers 15 residues. Written as DNA, the CDR3 is TGTGCCAGCGGAGATCTTCAGGGCCGATACAATGAGCAGTTCTTC. Protein sequence: CASGDLQGRYNEQFF.

The chain uses TRBV5-1 and TRBJ2-7; 9 bases align to TRBD1. J was trimmed by 3 bases and V by 3 bases; bases with no gene match: 7. Germline assignment: CDR1 SGHRS and CDR2 YFSETQ. The CDR3 is made up of 15 amino acids. Written as DNA, the CDR3 is TGCGCCAGCAGCTCTAACCCGGGACAGGGCTACGAGCAGTACTTC. Translated: CASSSNPGQGYEQYF.

The genes are TRBV7-9 and TRBJ2-1; the match to TRBD2 covers 12 bases. The germline V gene has CDR1 SEHNR and CDR2 FQNEAQ (reference sequence). With V trimmed by 4 bases and J by 5 bases, 6 bases remained unmatched. This CDR3 is built from 16 residues. In nucleotides, the CDR3 is TGTGCCAGCAGCTCCCCGGGACTAGCGGGTAACAATGAGCAGTTCTTC. Its protein is CASSSPGLAGNNEQFF. Full variable domain (outside the CDR3, taken from reference TRBV7-9 and TRBJ2-1): DTGVSQNPRHKITKRGQNVTFRCDPISEHNRLYWYRQTLGQGPEFLTYFQNEAQLEKSRLLSDRFSAERPKGSFSTLEIQRTEQGDSAMYLCASSSPGLAGNNEQFFGPGTRLTVL.

The chain employs TRBV30 and TRBJ1-5; 10 nucleotides align to TRBD1. J gave up 5 bases and V 4 bases, and 2 bases lay outside the gene matches. The CDR3 is made up of 13 amino acids. CDR1 and CDR2 (germline): GTSNPN, SVGIG (reference sequence). The DNA for the CDR3 is TGTGCCTGGAAGGGACAGGGGCATCAGCCCCAGCATTTT. Amino acids: CAWKGQGHQPQHF.

This sequence joins TRBV30 and TRBJ1-2; unclear D gene. Germline values: CDR1 GTSNPN, CDR2 SVGIG (reference sequence). The CDR3 runs 13 residues. V was trimmed by 0 bases and J by 12 bases, leaving 17 bases between them. The CDR3 loop is CAWSVGGNVAHTF. CDR3 DNA: TGTGCCTGGAGTGTAGGTGGTAACGTAGCTCACACCTTC. The whole variable domain, remainder taken from reference TRBV30 and TRBJ1-2, is SQTIHQWPATLVQPVGSPLSLECTVEGTSNPNLYWYRQAAGRGLQLLFYSVGIGQISSEVPQNLSASRPQDRQFILSSKKLLLSDSGFYLCAWSVGGNVAHTFGSGTRLTVV.

CDR3 in DNA: TGTGCCAGCAGCTGGGGGACTAGCGGGAGCAATGAGCAGTTCTTC. It codes for CASSWGTSGSNEQFF. This rearrangement joins TRBV5-6 to TRBJ2-1; 14 nucleotides align to TRBD2. Germline trimming cut 3 bases from V and 6 bases from J; bases unmatched to any gene: 2. The CDR3 is 15 amino acids. Germline V gene lookup returns CDR1 SGHDT and CDR2 YYEEEE.

The chain recombines TRBV5-1 with TRBJ2-7; 7 bases align to TRBD2. V trimming: 5 bases; J trimming: 5 bases; junction bases outside the gene matches: 7. This CDR3 has 13 amino acids. Germline V gene lookup returns CDR1 SGHRS and CDR2 YFSETQ. DNA of the CDR3: TGCGCCAGCAGAACTCGGGAGGCCGACGAGCAGTACTTC. It encodes CASRTREADEQYF.

The chain is built from TRBV28 and TRBJ2-1, with 9 bases lining up with TRBD2. Trimming cost V 0 bases and J 5 bases; bases outside gene matches: 2. CDR1 and CDR2 from the germline V gene are MDHEN and SYDVKM. The CDR3 extends over 15 amino acids. In DNA form, the CDR3 reads TGTGCCAGCAGTTTATGGACTAGCGGAAACAATGAGCAGTTCTTC. Translating gives CASSLWTSGNNEQFF.

This sequence joins TRBV7-9 and TRBJ1-2; D may be TRBD1 (5 bases). The CDR3 has 11 amino acids. From germline, CDR1 is SEHNR and CDR2 FQNEAQ (reference sequence). Trimming stripped 5 bases from V and 13 bases from J, with 14 bases between. This CDR3 is CASSASTETTF. CDR3 nucleotide sequence: TGTGCCAGCAGCGCGTCGACAGAGACCACCTTC.